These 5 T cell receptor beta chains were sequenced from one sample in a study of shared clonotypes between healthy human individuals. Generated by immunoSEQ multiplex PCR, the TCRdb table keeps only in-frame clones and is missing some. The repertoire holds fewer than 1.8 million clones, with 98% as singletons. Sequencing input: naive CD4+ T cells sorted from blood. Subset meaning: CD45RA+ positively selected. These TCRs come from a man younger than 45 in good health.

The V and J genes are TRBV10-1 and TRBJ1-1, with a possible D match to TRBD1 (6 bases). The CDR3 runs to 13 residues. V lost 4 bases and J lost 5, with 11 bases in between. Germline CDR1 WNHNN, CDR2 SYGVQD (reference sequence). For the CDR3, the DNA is TGCGCCAGCAGTGCGACCCAGGGGACTGAAGCTTTCTTT. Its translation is CASSATQGTEAFF.

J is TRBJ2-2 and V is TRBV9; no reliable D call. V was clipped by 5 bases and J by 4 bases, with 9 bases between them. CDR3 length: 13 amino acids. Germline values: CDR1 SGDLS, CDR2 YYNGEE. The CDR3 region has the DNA TGTGCCAGCAGACCCCCTAGCACCGGGGAGCTGTTTTTT. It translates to CASRPPSTGELFF. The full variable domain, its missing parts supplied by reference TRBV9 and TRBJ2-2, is DSGVTQTPKHLITATGQRVTLRCSPRSGDLSVYWYQQSLDQGLQFLIQYYNGEERAKGNILERFSAQQFPDLHSELNLSSLELGDSALYFCASRPPSTGELFFGEGSRLTVL.

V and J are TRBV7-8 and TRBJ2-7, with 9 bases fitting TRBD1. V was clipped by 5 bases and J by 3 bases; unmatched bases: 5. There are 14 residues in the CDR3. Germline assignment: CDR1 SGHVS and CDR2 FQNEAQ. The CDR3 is CASSPGQGCYEQYF. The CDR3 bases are TGTGCCAGCAGCCCTGGACAGGGGTGCTACGAGCAGTACTTC.

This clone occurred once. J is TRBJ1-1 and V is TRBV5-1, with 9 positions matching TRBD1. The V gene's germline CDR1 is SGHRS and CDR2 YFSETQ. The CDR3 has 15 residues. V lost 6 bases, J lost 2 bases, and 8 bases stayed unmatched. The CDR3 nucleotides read TGCGCCAGCACTCAAAGGACAGGGGCCAACACTGAAGCTTTCTTT. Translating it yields CASTQRTGANTEAFF.

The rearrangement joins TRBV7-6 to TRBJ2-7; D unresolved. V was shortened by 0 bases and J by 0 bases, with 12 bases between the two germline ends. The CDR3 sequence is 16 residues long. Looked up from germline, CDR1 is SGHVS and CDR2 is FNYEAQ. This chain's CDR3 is CASSLAPVQSSYEQYF. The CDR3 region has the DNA TGTGCCAGCAGCTTAGCCCCAGTCCAAAGCTCCTACGAGCAGTACTTC.